The following is a TCR beta chain sequence with its context. The sample belongs to a study of blood T cell repertoires in COVID-19. CDR3 length equals 13 residues. From germline, CDR1 is SGHVS and CDR2 FQNEAQ. Between the trimmed V and J ends, which lost 5 bases and 12 bases, there was a span of 17 bases. Here immunoSEQ multiplex PCR was the method, and the copy in TCRdb shows in-frame clones only, minus some. The repertoire holds over 55,000 clones, with 60% to 75% as singletons. The TCR comes from a woman in her seventies with acute or convalescent COVID-19. Sequenced sample: peripheral blood. The chain links TRBV7-8 to TRBJ2-1; maybe TRBD2 (5 bases). The CDR3 protein is CASSHTTTGVQFF. Written as DNA, the CDR3 is TGTGCCAGCAGCCACACCACGACCGGGGTGCAGTTCTTC.